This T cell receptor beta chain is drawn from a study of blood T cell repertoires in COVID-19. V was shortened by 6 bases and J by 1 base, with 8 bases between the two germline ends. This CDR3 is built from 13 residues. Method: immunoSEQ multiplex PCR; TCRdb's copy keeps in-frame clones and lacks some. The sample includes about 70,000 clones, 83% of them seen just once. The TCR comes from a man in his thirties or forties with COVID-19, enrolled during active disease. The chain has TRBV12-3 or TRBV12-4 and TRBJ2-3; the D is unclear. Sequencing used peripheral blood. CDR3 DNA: TGTGCCAGCAGCAGGTGGGGCACAGATACGCAGTATTTT. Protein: CASSRWGTDTQYF.